Listed below are T cell receptor beta chains from one sample, sequenced in a study of blood T cell repertoires in COVID-19. Sequenced by immunoSEQ multiplex PCR; TCRdb stores in-frame clones only, minus some. The sample carries approximately 90,000 clones, roughly 78% recorded once. The sequenced material came from peripheral blood. The receptors were sampled from a woman older than 75 with acute or convalescent COVID-19. Each CDR3 is given with its conserved first and last residue. Fields, in order: clone size, J gene, V gene, D gene, CDR3 DNA, CDR3 protein. The D gene is left open where the match is weak. For some rows the clone size is stated as once, few or many, or as a class when expanded; others skip it.

abundance: once; j_gene: TRBJ2-5; v_gene: TRBV6-5; d_gene: -; CDR3nt: TGTGCCAGCAGTTATGGAGGGTCTAGGGAGACCCAGTACTTC; CDR3aa: CASSYGGSRETQYF
abundance: -; j_gene: TRBJ2-3; v_gene: TRBV3-1/TRBV3-2; d_gene: -; CDR3nt: TGTGCCAGCAGCCAATGGGAGTTAGCTAGCACAGATACGCAGTATTTT; CDR3aa: CASSQWELASTDTQYF
abundance: -; j_gene: TRBJ2-5; v_gene: TRBV18; d_gene: -; CDR3nt: TGTGCCAGCTCACCAATCGACTCTGGAGAGACCCAGTACTTC; CDR3aa: CASSPIDSGETQYF
abundance: -; j_gene: TRBJ1-2; v_gene: TRBV3-1/TRBV3-2; d_gene: -; CDR3nt: TGTGCCAGCAGTAGCGGTTCGGCCGGAGTCCAAACAATTACCTTC; CDR3aa: CASSSGSAGVQTITF
abundance: -; j_gene: TRBJ2-1; v_gene: TRBV5-1; d_gene: TRBD1; CDR3nt: TGCGCCAGCAGATCCGGGACAGGGGTCCACAATGAGCAGTTCTTC; CDR3aa: CASRSGTGVHNEQFF
abundance: -; j_gene: TRBJ1-2; v_gene: TRBV5-1; d_gene: TRBD1; CDR3nt: TGCGCCAGCAGCTTGGGACAGGGGTTACATGGCTACACCTTC; CDR3aa: CASSLGQGLHGYTF
abundance: few; j_gene: TRBJ1-4; v_gene: TRBV7-9; d_gene: -; CDR3nt: TGTGCCAGCAACCCACTAACAGGGAGAGATGAAAAACTGTTTTTT; CDR3aa: CASNPLTGRDEKLFF
abundance: -; j_gene: TRBJ2-3; v_gene: TRBV2; d_gene: -; CDR3nt: TGTGCCAGCAGTGCGACTCTCCCGGCGGATACGCAGTATTTT; CDR3aa: CASSATLPADTQYF
abundance: once; j_gene: TRBJ1-2; v_gene: TRBV3-1/TRBV3-2; d_gene: -; CDR3nt: TGTGCCAGCAGCCAAGGAAGGAGCACCCGCTTC; CDR3aa: CASSQGRSTRF
abundance: once; j_gene: TRBJ2-5; v_gene: TRBV9; d_gene: -; CDR3nt: TGTGCCAGCAGCGTAGGAGGACTACAAGAGACCCAGTACTTC; CDR3aa: CASSVGGLQETQYF
abundance: -; j_gene: TRBJ1-5; v_gene: TRBV7-3; d_gene: -; CDR3nt: TGTGCCAGCAGTTCTTCCCGGGGGATAGATAGCAATCAGCCCCAGCATTTT; CDR3aa: CASSSSRGIDSNQPQHF
abundance: -; j_gene: TRBJ2-7; v_gene: TRBV28; d_gene: -; CDR3nt: TGTGCCAGCAGTTTGGGGTCAGGGGTGCCCTACGAGCAGTACTTC; CDR3aa: CASSLGSGVPYEQYF
abundance: -; j_gene: TRBJ2-2; v_gene: TRBV6-2/TRBV6-3; d_gene: -; CDR3nt: TGTGCCAGCAGTTACCGCCCCCGAGAAGGGGAGCTGTTTTTT; CDR3aa: CASSYRPREGELFF
abundance: few; j_gene: TRBJ1-3; v_gene: TRBV15; d_gene: TRBD1; CDR3nt: TGTGCCACCAGCAGGCCGGGGGACAGCCACTCTGGAAACACCATATATTTT; CDR3aa: CATSRPGDSHSGNTIYF
abundance: -; j_gene: TRBJ1-1; v_gene: TRBV9; d_gene: TRBD1; CDR3nt: TGTGCCAGCAGCGCGGGGGACAGGGATTATTTGAACACTGAAGCTTTCTTT; CDR3aa: CASSAGDRDYLNTEAFF
abundance: -; j_gene: TRBJ1-5; v_gene: TRBV24-1; d_gene: -; CDR3nt: TGTGCCACCAGTGACGGTGGTCAGCCCCAGCATTTT; CDR3aa: CATSDGGQPQHF
abundance: -; j_gene: TRBJ2-1; v_gene: TRBV7-2; d_gene: TRBD2; CDR3nt: TGTGCCAGCACCCTGGGACTAGCAGGCAATGAGCAGTTCTTC; CDR3aa: CASTLGLAGNEQFF
abundance: -; j_gene: TRBJ1-1; v_gene: TRBV28; d_gene: -; CDR3nt: TGTGCCAGCAGCTCCCGTGCGGCTTTCTTT; CDR3aa: CASSSRAAFF
abundance: once; j_gene: TRBJ2-5; v_gene: TRBV5-1; d_gene: TRBD2; CDR3nt: TGCGCCAGCGCTTCGGCGGGGGTCTTGCAAGAGACCCAGTACTTC; CDR3aa: CASASAGVLQETQYF
abundance: -; j_gene: TRBJ1-5; v_gene: TRBV7-8; d_gene: -; CDR3nt: TGTGCCAGCAGCCCAGCCACGGGGTATAGCAATCAGCCCCAGCATTTT; CDR3aa: CASSPATGYSNQPQHF
abundance: few; j_gene: TRBJ1-5; v_gene: TRBV7-2; d_gene: -; CDR3nt: TGTGCCAGCAGCTCGACAACAGGAGAACCCCAGCATTTT; CDR3aa: CASSSTTGEPQHF
abundance: -; j_gene: TRBJ1-5; v_gene: TRBV18; d_gene: -; CDR3nt: TGTGCCAGCTCACCATGGGCCCCCGGAACGAATCAGCCCCAGCATTTT; CDR3aa: CASSPWAPGTNQPQHF
abundance: -; j_gene: TRBJ1-2; v_gene: TRBV4-1; d_gene: TRBD1; CDR3nt: TGCGCCAGCAGCCAAGTTCTCCGGGACAGGGAGGACTATGGCTACACCTTC; CDR3aa: CASSQVLRDREDYGYTF
abundance: few; j_gene: TRBJ2-6; v_gene: TRBV19; d_gene: -; CDR3nt: TGTGCCAGTAGTGTCGGACAAAGGATCACCTCTGGGGCCAACGTCCTGACTTTC; CDR3aa: CASSVGQRITSGANVLTF
abundance: -; j_gene: TRBJ1-4; v_gene: TRBV19; d_gene: TRBD1; CDR3nt: TGTGCCAGTAGTACCGGACAGGGGGAGGCTGAAAAACTGTTTTTT; CDR3aa: CASSTGQGEAEKLFF
abundance: -; j_gene: TRBJ2-5; v_gene: TRBV5-6; d_gene: TRBD2; CDR3nt: TGTGCCAGCAGCCCGACTAGCGGGGGAGTACAAGAGACCCAGTACTTC; CDR3aa: CASSPTSGGVQETQYF
abundance: -; j_gene: TRBJ2-3; v_gene: TRBV30; d_gene: -; CDR3nt: TGTGCCTGGAGTCCTAGCCTCGGGTTTGCAGATACGCAGTATTTT; CDR3aa: CAWSPSLGFADTQYF
abundance: -; j_gene: TRBJ2-2; v_gene: TRBV3-1/TRBV3-2; d_gene: TRBD1; CDR3nt: TGTGCCAGCAGCCAACCCCCCGGGACAGGGTCCGCCGGGGAGCTGTTTTTT; CDR3aa: CASSQPPGTGSAGELFF
abundance: once; j_gene: TRBJ1-3; v_gene: TRBV12-3/TRBV12-4; d_gene: -; CDR3nt: TGTGCCAGCAGTTTCCGGGAAAACACCATATATTTT; CDR3aa: CASSFRENTIYF
abundance: few; j_gene: TRBJ1-2; v_gene: TRBV7-2; d_gene: TRBD1; CDR3nt: TGTGCCAGCAGTAGAGACAGGGCCGGGTATGGCTACACCTTC; CDR3aa: CASSRDRAGYGYTF
abundance: -; j_gene: TRBJ2-3; v_gene: TRBV9; d_gene: -; CDR3nt: TGTGCCAGCAGCGTAGGCGGAGCCGGCAGCACAGATACGCAGTATTTT; CDR3aa: CASSVGGAGSTDTQYF
abundance: -; j_gene: TRBJ2-5; v_gene: TRBV7-2; d_gene: TRBD1; CDR3nt: TGTGCCAGCAGCTTTAACAGGGGAGAGACCCAGTACTTC; CDR3aa: CASSFNRGETQYF
abundance: -; j_gene: TRBJ2-7; v_gene: TRBV7-8; d_gene: TRBD1; CDR3nt: TGTGCCAGCAGCATCAACCCGGGACAGGTTAACTACGAGCAGTACTTC; CDR3aa: CASSINPGQVNYEQYF
abundance: many; j_gene: TRBJ2-3; v_gene: TRBV4-2; d_gene: -; CDR3nt: TGTGCCAGCAGCCTAACCACAACAGATACGCAGTATTTT; CDR3aa: CASSLTTTDTQYF
abundance: -; j_gene: TRBJ2-1; v_gene: TRBV7-2; d_gene: -; CDR3nt: TGTGCCAGCAGCTCGCAGCGGAGTTACAATGAGCAGTTCTTC; CDR3aa: CASSSQRSYNEQFF
abundance: -; j_gene: TRBJ2-1; v_gene: TRBV5-1; d_gene: -; CDR3nt: TGCGCCAGCAGCTTGCTCAGGGATGGCCATGAGCAGTTCTTC; CDR3aa: CASSLLRDGHEQFF
abundance: -; j_gene: TRBJ2-7; v_gene: TRBV28; d_gene: -; CDR3nt: TGTGCCAGCAGTCGGGTCCCCTACGAGCAGTACTTC; CDR3aa: CASSRVPYEQYF
abundance: -; j_gene: TRBJ2-5; v_gene: TRBV7-3; d_gene: TRBD1; CDR3nt: TGTGCCAGCAGCTTAAGCAGGGGGGAGACCCAGTACTTC; CDR3aa: CASSLSRGETQYF
abundance: -; j_gene: TRBJ2-2; v_gene: TRBV5-6; d_gene: TRBD1; CDR3nt: TGTGCCAGCAGCTTGTCGAGGACAGGGAACACCGGGGAGCTGTTTTTT; CDR3aa: CASSLSRTGNTGELFF
abundance: -; j_gene: TRBJ2-1; v_gene: TRBV6-5; d_gene: TRBD2; CDR3nt: TGTGCCAGCAGTTACTCCGGGACTAGCGGGAGGGGTGAGCAGTTCTTC; CDR3aa: CASSYSGTSGRGEQFF
abundance: -; j_gene: TRBJ1-3; v_gene: TRBV5-1; d_gene: -; CDR3nt: TGCGCCAGCAGCGATAGAACAGGGAGCGGAAACACCATATATTTT; CDR3aa: CASSDRTGSGNTIYF
abundance: -; j_gene: TRBJ2-3; v_gene: TRBV27; d_gene: TRBD2; CDR3nt: TGTGCCAGCAGTTTATCCGACTGGCGGGGGGGCCCAAATACGCAGTATTTT; CDR3aa: CASSLSDWRGGPNTQYF
abundance: -; j_gene: TRBJ1-5; v_gene: TRBV10-3; d_gene: TRBD1; CDR3nt: TGTGCCATCAGTGACGGACAGGTTAATAGCAATCAGCCCCAGCATTTT; CDR3aa: CAISDGQVNSNQPQHF
abundance: -; j_gene: TRBJ1-2; v_gene: TRBV4-3; d_gene: TRBD1; CDR3nt: TGCGCCAGCAGCCGGACAGGGTACGGCTATGGCTACACCTTC; CDR3aa: CASSRTGYGYGYTF
abundance: -; j_gene: TRBJ2-3; v_gene: TRBV4-3; d_gene: -; CDR3nt: TGCGCCAGCAGCCAGCAGCGGGATACGCAGTATTTT; CDR3aa: CASSQQRDTQYF
abundance: few; j_gene: TRBJ2-2; v_gene: TRBV6-2/TRBV6-3; d_gene: -; CDR3nt: TGTGCCAGCAGTTGGGGCAGAAATACCGGGGAGCTGTTTTTT; CDR3aa: CASSWGRNTGELFF
abundance: -; j_gene: TRBJ1-2; v_gene: TRBV20-1; d_gene: -; CDR3nt: TGCAGAATCAAAGATGGCGGCTACACCTTC; CDR3aa: CRIKDGGYTF
abundance: -; j_gene: TRBJ2-3; v_gene: TRBV5-4; d_gene: TRBD1; CDR3nt: TGTGCCAGCAGACGGGACAGAGGCACAGATACGCAGTATTTT; CDR3aa: CASRRDRGTDTQYF